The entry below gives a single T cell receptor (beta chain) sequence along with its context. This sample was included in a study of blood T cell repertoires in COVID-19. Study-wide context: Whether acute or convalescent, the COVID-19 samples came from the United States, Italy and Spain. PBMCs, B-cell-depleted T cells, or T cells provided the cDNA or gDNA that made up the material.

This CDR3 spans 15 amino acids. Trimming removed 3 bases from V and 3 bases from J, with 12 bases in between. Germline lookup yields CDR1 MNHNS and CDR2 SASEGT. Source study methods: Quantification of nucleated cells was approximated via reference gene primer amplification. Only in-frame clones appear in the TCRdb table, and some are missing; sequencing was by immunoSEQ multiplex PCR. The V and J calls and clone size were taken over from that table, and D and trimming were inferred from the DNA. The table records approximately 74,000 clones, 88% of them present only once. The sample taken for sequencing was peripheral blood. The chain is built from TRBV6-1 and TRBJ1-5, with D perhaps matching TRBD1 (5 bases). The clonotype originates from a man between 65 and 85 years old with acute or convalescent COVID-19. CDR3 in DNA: TGTGCCAGCAGTGAGGAAGGGACTGTCAATCAGCCCCAGCATTTT. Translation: CASSEEGTVNQPQHF.